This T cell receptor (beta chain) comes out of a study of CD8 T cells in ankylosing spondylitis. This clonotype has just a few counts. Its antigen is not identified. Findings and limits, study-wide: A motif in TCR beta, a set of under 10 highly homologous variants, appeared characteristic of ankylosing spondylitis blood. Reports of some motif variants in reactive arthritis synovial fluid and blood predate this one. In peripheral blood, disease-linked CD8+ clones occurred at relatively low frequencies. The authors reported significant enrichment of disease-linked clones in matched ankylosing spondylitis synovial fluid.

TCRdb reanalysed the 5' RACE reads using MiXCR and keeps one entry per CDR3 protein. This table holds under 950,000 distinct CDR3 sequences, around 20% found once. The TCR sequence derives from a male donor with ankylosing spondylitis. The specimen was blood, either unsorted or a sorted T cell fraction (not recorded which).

CDR3 bases: TGTGCCAGCAGGAAAAGGGACAGGGATAACTACGAGCAGTACTTC. As protein: CASRKRDRDNYEQYF. This sequence joins TRBV7-2 and TRBJ2-7; the match to TRBD1 covers 9 bases. The CDR3 has 15 amino acids. V dropped 6 bases and J dropped 3; count of bases not matched to a gene: 9. In germline, CDR1 is SGHTA, CDR2 FQGNSA.